This T cell receptor beta chain was profiled in a study of cytomegalovirus exposure and HLA in healthy donors. CDR1 and CDR2 from the germline V gene are SGHRS and YFSETQ. Trimming cost V 4 bases and J 0 bases, with 10 bases left between them. CDR3 size: 14 residues. In the PCR, 60 Vbeta and 13 Jbeta primers were used. Here immunoSEQ multiplex PCR was the method, and the copy in TCRdb shows in-frame clones only, minus some. The sample holds fewer than 200,000 clones, around 80% seen once. Despite likely unrecorded immune exposures, the donors were nominally healthy at the time of sampling. Input material: PBMCs. This TCR was recovered from a human donor in good health. The gene calls are TRBV5-1 and TRBJ1-1, with D perhaps matching TRBD1 (6 bases). The CDR3 region is CASSRGGMNTEAFF. In nucleotides, the CDR3 is TGCGCCAGCAGCCGAGGGGGAATGAACACTGAAGCTTTCTTT.